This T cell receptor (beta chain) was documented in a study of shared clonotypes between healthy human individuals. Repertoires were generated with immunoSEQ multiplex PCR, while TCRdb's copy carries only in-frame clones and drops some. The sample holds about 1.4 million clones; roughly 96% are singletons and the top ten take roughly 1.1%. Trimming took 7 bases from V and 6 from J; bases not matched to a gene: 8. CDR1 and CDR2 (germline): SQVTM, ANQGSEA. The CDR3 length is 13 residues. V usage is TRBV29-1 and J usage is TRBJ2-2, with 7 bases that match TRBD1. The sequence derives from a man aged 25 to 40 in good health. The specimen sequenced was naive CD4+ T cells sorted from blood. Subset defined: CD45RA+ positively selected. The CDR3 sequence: CSARDRAAGELFF. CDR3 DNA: TGCAGCGCCCGAGACAGGGCAGCCGGGGAGCTGTTTTTT.